The clone carrying this TCR beta chain was found a few times. Of the isolated RNA, all was reverse transcribed, and so the sequenced material was expressed TCRB transcripts. Generated by immunoSEQ multiplex PCR, the TCRdb table keeps only in-frame clones and is missing some. The sample yields about 210,000 clones, about 11% seen once. The record originates from a study of beta chain features in type 1 diabetes. The germline gives CDR1 SEHNR, CDR2 FQNEAQ (reference sequence). V lost 3 bases, J lost 5 bases, and 10 bases lay in between. This CDR3 spans 14 amino acids. This receptor was identified in a man between 18 and 35 years old in good health. Sequenced: central memory CD4+ T cells from blood. V usage is TRBV7-9 and J usage is TRBJ1-4, with no clear D. The CDR3 loop reads CASSLGGGNEKLFF. Here the CDR3 DNA reads TGTGCCAGCAGCTTGGGCGGAGGCAATGAAAAACTGTTTTTT.